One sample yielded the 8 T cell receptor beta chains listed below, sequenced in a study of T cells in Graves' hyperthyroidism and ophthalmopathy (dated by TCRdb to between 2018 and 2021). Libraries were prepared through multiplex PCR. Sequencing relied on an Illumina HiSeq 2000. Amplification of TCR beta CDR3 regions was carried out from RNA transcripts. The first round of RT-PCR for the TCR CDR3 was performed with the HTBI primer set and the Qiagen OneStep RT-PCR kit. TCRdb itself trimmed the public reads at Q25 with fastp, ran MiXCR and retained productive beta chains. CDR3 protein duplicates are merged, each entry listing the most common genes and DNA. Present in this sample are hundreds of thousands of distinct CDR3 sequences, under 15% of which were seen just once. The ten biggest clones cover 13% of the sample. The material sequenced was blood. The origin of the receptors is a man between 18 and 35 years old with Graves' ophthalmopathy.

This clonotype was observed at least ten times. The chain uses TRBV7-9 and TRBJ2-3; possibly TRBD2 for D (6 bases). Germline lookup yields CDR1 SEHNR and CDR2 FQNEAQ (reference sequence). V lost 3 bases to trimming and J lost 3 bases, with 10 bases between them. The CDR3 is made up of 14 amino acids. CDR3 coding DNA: TGTGCCAGCAGCTTGGGCGGGATTACAGATACGCAGTATTTT. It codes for CASSLGGITDTQYF.

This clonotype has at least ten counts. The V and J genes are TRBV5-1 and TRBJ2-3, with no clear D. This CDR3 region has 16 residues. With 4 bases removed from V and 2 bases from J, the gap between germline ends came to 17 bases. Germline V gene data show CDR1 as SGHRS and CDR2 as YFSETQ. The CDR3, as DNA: TGCGCCAGCAGCAACGGTTTGGAACAAAACACAGATACGCAGTATTTT. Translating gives CASSNGLEQNTDTQYF.

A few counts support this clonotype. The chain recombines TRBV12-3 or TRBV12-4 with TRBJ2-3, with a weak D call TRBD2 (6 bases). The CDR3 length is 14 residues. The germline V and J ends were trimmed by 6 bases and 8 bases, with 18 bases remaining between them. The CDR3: CASSFGTLEFTQYF. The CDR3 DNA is TGTGCCAGCAGCTTCGGGACTCTTGAGTTTACGCAGTATTTT.

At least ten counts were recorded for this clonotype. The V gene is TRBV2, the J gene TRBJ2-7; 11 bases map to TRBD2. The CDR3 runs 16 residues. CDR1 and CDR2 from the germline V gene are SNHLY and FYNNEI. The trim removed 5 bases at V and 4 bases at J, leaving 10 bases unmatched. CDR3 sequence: CASSLQGTSGSYEQYF. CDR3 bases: TGTGCCAGCAGTCTCCAAGGGACTAGCGGATCTTACGAGCAGTACTTC.

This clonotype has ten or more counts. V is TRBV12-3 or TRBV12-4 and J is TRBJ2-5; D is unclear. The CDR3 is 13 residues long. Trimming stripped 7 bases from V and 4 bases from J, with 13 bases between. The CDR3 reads CASTPSRRETQYF. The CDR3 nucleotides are TGTGCCAGCACCCCGAGTAGAAGAGAGACCCAGTACTTC.

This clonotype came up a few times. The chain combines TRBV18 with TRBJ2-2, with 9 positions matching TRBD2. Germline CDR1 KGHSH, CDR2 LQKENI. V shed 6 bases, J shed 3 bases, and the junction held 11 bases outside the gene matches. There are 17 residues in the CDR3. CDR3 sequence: CASSYLSGSYDTGELFF. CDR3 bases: TGTGCCAGCTCTTACCTTAGCGGGAGCTATGACACCGGGGAGCTGTTTTTT.

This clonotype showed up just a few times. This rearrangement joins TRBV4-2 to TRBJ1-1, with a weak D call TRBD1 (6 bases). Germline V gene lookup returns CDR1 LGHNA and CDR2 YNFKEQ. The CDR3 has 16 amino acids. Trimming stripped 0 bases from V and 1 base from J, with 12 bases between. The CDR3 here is CASSQEQGKGNTEAFF. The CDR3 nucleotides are TGTGCCAGCAGCCAAGAACAGGGAAAGGGGAACACTGAAGCTTTCTTT.

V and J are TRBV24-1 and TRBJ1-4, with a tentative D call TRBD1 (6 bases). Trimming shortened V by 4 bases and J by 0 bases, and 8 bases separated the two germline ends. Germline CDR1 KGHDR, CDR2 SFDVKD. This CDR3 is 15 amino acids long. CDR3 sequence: CATSDAGATNEKLFF. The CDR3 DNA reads TGTGCCACCAGTGACGCAGGGGCAACTAATGAAAAACTGTTTTTT.